The TCR beta chain described here comes from a study of T-cell memory formation after mild COVID-19. Each CDR3 protein gets one entry after TCRdb re-called the 5' RACE reads with MiXCR. The sample holds 220,000 or so distinct CDR3 sequences, 9% to 10% seen once. This clonotype occurred a few times. Germline lookup yields CDR1 MNHEY and CDR2 SVGEGT. The ends were cut back, 5 bases at V and 2 bases at J, with 7 bases in the middle. This CDR3 is built from 12 residues. The specimen sequenced was PBMCs or a T cell subset sorted from them (not recorded which). The chain employs TRBV6-2 or TRBV6-3 and TRBJ2-7; perhaps TRBD1 as D (5 bases). The receptor was isolated from a man younger than 35 who had mild COVID-19 (a few samples of this study predate the infection). Cell type and time point are not known. CDR3 coding DNA: TGTGCCAGCAGTCGACAGACCTACGAGCAGTACTTC. It codes for CASSRQTYEQYF.